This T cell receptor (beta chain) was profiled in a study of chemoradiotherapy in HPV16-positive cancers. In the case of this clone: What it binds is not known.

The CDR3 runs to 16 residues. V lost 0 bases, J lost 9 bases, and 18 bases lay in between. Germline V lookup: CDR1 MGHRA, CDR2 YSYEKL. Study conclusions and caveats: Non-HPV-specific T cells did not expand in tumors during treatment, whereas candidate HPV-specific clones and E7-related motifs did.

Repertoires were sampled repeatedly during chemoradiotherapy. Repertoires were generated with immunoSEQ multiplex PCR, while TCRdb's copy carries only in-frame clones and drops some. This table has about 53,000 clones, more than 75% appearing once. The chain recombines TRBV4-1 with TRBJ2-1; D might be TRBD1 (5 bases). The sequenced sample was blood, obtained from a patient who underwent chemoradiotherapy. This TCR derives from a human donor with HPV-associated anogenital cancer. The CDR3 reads CASSQDLALRGGEQFF. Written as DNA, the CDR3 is TGCGCCAGCAGCCAAGATCTCGCTCTTAGGGGTGGTGAGCAGTTCTTC.